The subject of this entry is one T cell receptor (beta chain). The target antigen is unknown. The CDR3 has 15 residues. Germline lookup yields CDR1 MGHRA and CDR2 YSYEKL. V shed 0 bases and J shed 5 bases, with 13 bases lying between them. The sample is drawn from a study of shared clonotypes between healthy human individuals. Whole-study findings and limits: Apart from blood, nothing was sampled; tissue repertoires likely differ.

Here immunoSEQ multiplex PCR was the method, and the copy in TCRdb shows in-frame clones only, minus some. The data show about 710,000 clones, around four fifths seen once. The rearrangement links TRBV4-1 to TRBJ1-1, with D possibly TRBD1 on 5 matching bases. The receptor was derived from a woman aged 25 to 45 in good health. Specimen: memory CD4+ T cells sorted from blood. Subset given: CD45RA-negative fraction. The CDR3 nucleotides are TGCGCCAGCAGCCAAGAGGGACCAGGGTGGACTGAAGCTTTCTTT. It is translated as CASSQEGPGWTEAFF.